Below, 7 T cell receptor beta chains from the same sample are listed, as sequenced in a study of blood T cell repertoires in COVID-19. Generated by immunoSEQ multiplex PCR, the TCRdb table keeps only in-frame clones and is missing some. The sample yields under 300,000 clones, 80% to 90% seen once. The sequenced material came from PBMCs or T cells enriched from blood (not recorded which). The receptors here all came from a woman aged 45-65 years who had recovered from COVID-19.

The chain links TRBV6-2 or TRBV6-3 to TRBJ2-1, with 12 nucleotides matching TRBD2. V was clipped by 2 bases and J by 0 bases; unmatched bases: 8. This CDR3 is built from 19 residues. Germline-derived CDR1 and CDR2 are MNHEY and SVGEGT. CDR3 residues: CASSYPYSTSGSSYNEQFF. The CDR3 bases are TGTGCCAGCAGTTACCCGTATTCGACTAGCGGGAGCTCCTACAATGAGCAGTTCTTC.

The chain carries TRBV29-1 and TRBJ2-1; possibly TRBD1 for D (5 bases). CDR1 is SQVTM and CDR2 is ANQGSEA in the germline V gene. The V gene lost 8 bases and the J gene lost 8 bases, with 19 bases spanning the gap. This CDR3 has 13 residues. The CDR3 sequence: CSSQGTRSDEQFF. The CDR3 DNA follows: TGCAGCAGCCAGGGAACCAGGTCCGATGAGCAGTTCTTC.

This clone has just a few counts. Distinct nucleotide sequences in the sample also encode this CDR3. This chain joins TRBV20-1 and TRBJ2-1, with no clear D. Germline CDR1 and CDR2: DFQATT and SNEGSKA (reference sequence). The CDR3 consists of 10 residues. V gave up 6 bases and J gave up 4 bases, with 4 bases separating them. For the CDR3, the DNA is TGCAGTGCAACTTACAATGAGCAGTTCTTC. Translated, it gives CSATYNEQFF.

J is TRBJ2-1 and V is TRBV7-8; 8 nucleotides line up with TRBD2. J gave up 4 bases and V 2 bases, and 16 bases lay outside the gene matches. The CDR3 length is 19 residues. Germline V CDR1 and CDR2: SGHVS, FQNEAQ. The DNA of the CDR3 is TGTGCCAGCAGCTTATCCCTGGGGGGCGAGCGGGGGAAATACAATGAGCAGTTCTTC. It yields the protein CASSLSLGGERGKYNEQFF.

The rearrangement joins TRBV28 to TRBJ2-1, with D perhaps TRBD1 (6 bases). Per the germline V gene, CDR1 is MDHEN and CDR2 is SYDVKM. The CDR3 has 13 residues. V gave up 6 bases and J gave up 7 bases, with 13 bases separating them. CDR3 sequence: CASSHGDKNEQFF. The CDR3, as DNA: TGTGCCAGCAGCCACGGGGACAAAAATGAGCAGTTCTTC.

The chain combines TRBV5-6 with TRBJ2-6; possible D gene TRBD1, 6 bases. The CDR3 consists of 15 residues. The V and J ends lost 1 base and 4 bases respectively, with 9 bases between them. CDR1 SGHDT and CDR2 YYEEEE come from the germline V gene. CDR3 protein: CASSLTGSGANVLTF. CDR3 DNA: TGTGCCAGCAGCTTGACAGGGTCCGGGGCCAACGTCCTGACTTTC. The whole variable domain, remainder taken from reference TRBV5-6 and TRBJ2-6, is DAGVTQSPTHLIKTRGQQVTLRCSPKSGHDTVSWYQQALGQGPQFIFQYYEEEERQRGNFPDRFSGHQFPNYSSELNVNALLLGDSALYLCASSLTGSGANVLTFGAGSRLTVL.

The rearrangement links TRBV5-1 to TRBJ2-7; D perhaps matches TRBD1 (5 bases). V was cut by 4 bases and J by 2 bases, with 16 bases left in between. The CDR3 has 15 amino acids. Per the germline V gene, CDR1 is SGHRS and CDR2 is YFSETQ. CDR3 nucleotides: TGCGCCAGCAGCCTCCGACCGGACAATGCCTACGAGCAGTACTTC. Its translation is CASSLRPDNAYEQYF.